This TCR beta chain is from a study of shared clonotypes between healthy human individuals. This CDR3 is built from 15 residues. Germline V CDR1 and CDR2: MNHNS, SASEGT. The ends lost 1 base at V and 7 bases at J; junction bases unmatched: 7. Profiled with immunoSEQ multiplex PCR; TCRdb holds only in-frame clones, not every one. Among 400,000 or so clones listed, 90% to 98% were seen once. The material sequenced was memory CD8+ T cells sorted from blood. Subset specified: CD45RO+ cells pooled with CCR7-negative TemRA cells. The rearrangement joins TRBV6-1 to TRBJ2-4; 7 bases match TRBD2. This clonotype originated in a man aged 25 to 40 in good health. CDR3 sequence: CASSEGLMRGNIQYF. The DNA for the CDR3 is TGTGCCAGCAGTGAAGGTTTGATGCGGGGGAACATTCAGTACTTC.